These T cell receptor beta chains were read from a single sample in a study of T cell repertoires in ileal Crohn's disease. Profiled with immunoSEQ multiplex PCR; TCRdb holds only in-frame clones, not every one. The sample shows 25,000 to 30,000 clones, about 81% of them seen only once. Sequenced: ileal tissue. Receptors originate from an adult with Crohn's disease. Both conserved end residues are part of each CDR3. Fields, in order: V gene, D gene, clone size, J gene, CDR3 protein, CDR3 DNA. D genes are given only for firm matches. The listing skips clone size in some rows; elsewhere it reads once, few, many or a size class.

V gene: TRBV6-5
D gene: -
clone size: -
J gene: TRBJ1-2
CDR3 protein: CASSYSDIDSQYGYTF
CDR3 DNA: TGTGCCAGCAGTTACTCGGACATCGACTCGCAGTATGGCTACACCTTC

V gene: TRBV4-1
D gene: -
clone size: -
J gene: TRBJ2-7
CDR3 protein: CASSPRTDRHEQYF
CDR3 DNA: TGCGCCAGCAGCCCGAGGACAGACCGGCACGAGCAGTACTTC

V gene: TRBV25-1
D gene: TRBD1
clone size: few
J gene: TRBJ2-1
CDR3 protein: CASSVTGGNEQFF
CDR3 DNA: TGTGCCAGCAGTGTGACAGGGGGAAATGAGCAGTTCTTC

V gene: TRBV5-6
D gene: -
clone size: -
J gene: TRBJ1-4
CDR3 protein: CASSLQGWSREKLFF
CDR3 DNA: TGTGCCAGCAGCTTACAGGGCTGGTCTAGGGAAAAACTGTTTTTT

V gene: TRBV10-3
D gene: TRBD1
clone size: -
J gene: TRBJ1-2
CDR3 protein: CAISEPGTDGYTF
CDR3 DNA: TGTGCCATCAGTGAACCCGGGACAGATGGCTACACCTTC

V gene: TRBV9
D gene: -
clone size: few
J gene: TRBJ2-3
CDR3 protein: CASSVDTGLDTQYF
CDR3 DNA: TGTGCCAGCAGCGTAGATACGGGGTTAGATACGCAGTATTTT

V gene: TRBV30
D gene: -
clone size: -
J gene: TRBJ2-1
CDR3 protein: CAWSVIRSINYNEQFF
CDR3 DNA: TGTGCCTGGAGTGTAATCCGTAGCATCAACTACAATGAGCAGTTCTTC

V gene: TRBV10-3
D gene: TRBD2
clone size: -
J gene: TRBJ2-3
CDR3 protein: CAISGLAGVTDTQYF
CDR3 DNA: TGTGCCATCAGTGGACTAGCGGGGGTCACAGATACGCAGTATTTT

V gene: TRBV5-1
D gene: TRBD1
clone size: -
J gene: TRBJ2-2
CDR3 protein: CASSFGDRDTGELFF
CDR3 DNA: TGCGCCAGCAGCTTCGGGGACAGGGACACCGGGGAGCTGTTTTTT

V gene: TRBV6-5
D gene: -
clone size: -
J gene: TRBJ1-1
CDR3 protein: CASSFSGGTEAFF
CDR3 DNA: TGTGCCAGCAGTTTCTCGGGGGGGACTGAAGCTTTCTTT

V gene: TRBV18
D gene: TRBD1
clone size: -
J gene: TRBJ1-2
CDR3 protein: CASSPGQGGYGYTF
CDR3 DNA: TGTGCCAGCTCACCCGGACAGGGTGGCTATGGCTACACCTTC

V gene: TRBV5-6
D gene: TRBD2
clone size: -
J gene: TRBJ2-4
CDR3 protein: CASSLGPSGGRGNIQYF
CDR3 DNA: TGTGCCAGCAGCTTGGGCCCTAGCGGGGGGCGAGGAAACATTCAGTACTTC

V gene: TRBV18
D gene: -
clone size: -
J gene: TRBJ2-3
CDR3 protein: CASSSTGGGDTQYF
CDR3 DNA: TGTGCCAGCTCATCCACGGGGGGCGGAGATACGCAGTATTTT

V gene: TRBV9
D gene: TRBD1
clone size: -
J gene: TRBJ1-2
CDR3 protein: CASNRQGSDYGYTF
CDR3 DNA: TGTGCCAGCAACAGACAGGGGAGTGACTATGGCTACACCTTC

V gene: TRBV7-2
D gene: -
clone size: -
J gene: TRBJ2-2
CDR3 protein: CASSLEAGAGFGELFF
CDR3 DNA: TGTGCCAGCAGCTTAGAGGCGGGGGCGGGTTTCGGGGAGCTGTTTTTT

V gene: TRBV19
D gene: -
clone size: few
J gene: TRBJ1-1
CDR3 protein: CASSDGPGNTEAFF
CDR3 DNA: TGTGCCAGTTCCGATGGTCCGGGGAACACTGAAGCTTTCTTT

V gene: TRBV5-1
D gene: TRBD1
clone size: -
J gene: TRBJ1-4
CDR3 protein: CASSPGQGGEKLFF
CDR3 DNA: TGCGCCAGCAGCCCAGGACAGGGCGGCGAAAAACTGTTTTTT

V gene: TRBV5-1
D gene: -
clone size: -
J gene: TRBJ2-5
CDR3 protein: CASSLARKETQYF
CDR3 DNA: TGCGCCAGCAGCTTGGCCAGGAAAGAGACCCAGTACTTC

V gene: TRBV29-1
D gene: -
clone size: -
J gene: TRBJ1-1
CDR3 protein: CSVLRGSTEAFF
CDR3 DNA: TGCAGCGTGTTAAGGGGATCGACTGAAGCTTTCTTT

V gene: TRBV7-2
D gene: -
clone size: -
J gene: TRBJ1-1
CDR3 protein: CASSLGAPTEAFF
CDR3 DNA: TGTGCCAGCAGCTTAGGGGCGCCAACTGAAGCTTTCTTT

V gene: TRBV7-9
D gene: -
clone size: -
J gene: TRBJ1-1
CDR3 protein: CASSPGQTMNTEAFF
CDR3 DNA: TGTGCCAGCAGCCCCGGACAGACTATGAACACTGAAGCTTTCTTT

V gene: TRBV5-1
D gene: TRBD1
clone size: -
J gene: TRBJ1-2
CDR3 protein: CASSGQGVYYGYTF
CDR3 DNA: TGCGCCAGCAGCGGGCAGGGGGTTTACTATGGCTACACCTTC

V gene: TRBV30
D gene: -
clone size: -
J gene: TRBJ1-6
CDR3 protein: CAFTTGIPYNSPLHF
CDR3 DNA: TGTGCCTTCACTACAGGGATTCCCTATAATTCACCCCTCCACTTT

V gene: TRBV5-6
D gene: TRBD2
clone size: -
J gene: TRBJ2-3
CDR3 protein: CASSLGLATDTQYF
CDR3 DNA: TGTGCCAGCAGTTTGGGACTAGCAACAGATACGCAGTATTTT

V gene: TRBV7-9
D gene: TRBD1
clone size: -
J gene: TRBJ2-5
CDR3 protein: CASSPDRQVQETQYF
CDR3 DNA: TGTGCCAGCAGCCCGGACAGGCAGGTCCAAGAGACCCAGTACTTC

V gene: TRBV29-1
D gene: TRBD1
clone size: -
J gene: TRBJ1-6
CDR3 protein: CSVMGTGDSPLHF
CDR3 DNA: TGCAGCGTTATGGGGACAGGGGATTCACCCCTCCACTTT

V gene: TRBV16
D gene: -
clone size: -
J gene: TRBJ1-2
CDR3 protein: CASSPGVVGGYTF
CDR3 DNA: TGTGCCAGCAGCCCAGGGGTCGTCGGGGGCTACACCTTC

V gene: TRBV7-9
D gene: -
clone size: -
J gene: TRBJ1-1
CDR3 protein: CASSLARTENTEAFF
CDR3 DNA: TGTGCCAGCAGCTTAGCCCGGACAGAGAACACTGAAGCTTTCTTT

V gene: TRBV7-9
D gene: -
clone size: few
J gene: TRBJ1-1
CDR3 protein: CASSPETANTEAFF
CDR3 DNA: TGTGCCAGCAGCCCAGAGACAGCGAACACTGAAGCTTTCTTT

V gene: TRBV5-3
D gene: -
clone size: -
J gene: TRBJ1-5
CDR3 protein: CARSLEEATTNQPQHF
CDR3 DNA: TGTGCCAGAAGCTTGGAGGAGGCGACGACGAATCAGCCCCAGCATTTT

V gene: TRBV7-9
D gene: TRBD1
clone size: -
J gene: TRBJ1-5
CDR3 protein: CASSPNLGQGGQPQHF
CDR3 DNA: TGTGCCAGCAGCCCGAACCTCGGACAGGGCGGGCAGCCCCAGCATTTT

V gene: TRBV19
D gene: -
clone size: -
J gene: TRBJ1-1
CDR3 protein: CASSNPLRGVNTEAFF
CDR3 DNA: TGTGCCAGTAGTAATCCCCTCCGGGGAGTGAACACTGAAGCTTTCTTT

V gene: TRBV6-5
D gene: TRBD1
clone size: -
J gene: TRBJ1-5
CDR3 protein: CASRAGQGKLQPQHF
CDR3 DNA: TGTGCCAGCAGGGCAGGACAGGGAAAGCTTCAGCCCCAGCATTTT

V gene: TRBV7-2
D gene: -
clone size: -
J gene: TRBJ2-7
CDR3 protein: CASSLSGKTGLTYEQYF
CDR3 DNA: TGTGCCAGCAGCTTATCGGGCAAAACAGGCTTAACCTACGAGCAGTACTTC

V gene: TRBV30
D gene: TRBD1
clone size: few
J gene: TRBJ1-3
CDR3 protein: CAWNPTGGGNTIYF
CDR3 DNA: TGTGCCTGGAATCCTACAGGGGGAGGAAACACCATATATTTT